The text below deals with one TCR beta chain. The sample has other DNA sequences that encode this CDR3 too. The data were obtained in a study of cytomegalovirus exposure and HLA in healthy donors. The overall study: Per a later analysis, the approximately 690 first-cohort and some 130 validation repertoires shared one platform.

The V end lost 3 bases, the J end lost 4 bases, and 10 bases lay between the germline ends. In germline, CDR1 is MGHDK, CDR2 SYGVNS. There are 14 residues in the CDR3. This table comes from immunoSEQ multiplex PCR, and its TCRdb copy is limited to in-frame clones, with some not included. The table lists roughly 300,000 clones, around 87% of them singletons, with approximately 1.1% in the top ten. The chain combines TRBV25-1 with TRBJ2-1, with a tentative D call TRBD1 (6 bases). This TCR was recovered from a woman aged 25 to 45 in good health and CMV-seropositive. The specimen was PBMCs. The CDR3 region is CASSDPGQYNEQFF. The CDR3 nucleotides are TGTGCCAGCAGTGACCCGGGACAATACAATGAGCAGTTCTTC.